The 23 T cell receptor beta chains below were found in one sample sequenced in a study of Graves' ophthalmopathy and Graves' hyperthyroidism. RNA served as the template for amplifying TCR beta CDR3 regions. RT-PCR was first run with HTBI primers, then multiplex PCR in a second round. TCRdb passed the multiplex PCR reads through MiXCR, listing each CDR3 protein once. Among around 670,000 distinct CDR3 sequences listed, 40% were seen once. Sequencing was carried out using peripheral blood. These receptors were taken from an adult man with Graves' ophthalmopathy.

This clonotype was detected only a few times. A read error may account for a junction end that differs from germline. V and J are TRBV7-9 and TRBJ1-1, with no clear D. Germline CDR1 reads SEHNR; CDR2 reads FQNEAQ (reference sequence). The CDR3 spans 17 residues. CDR3 nucleotides: TGCGCCAGCAGCCTTAAACCGGGGAACAAGGTGGCCACTGAAGCTTTCTTT. Protein sequence: CASSLKPGNKVATEAFF.

The chain employs TRBV6-5 and TRBJ2-5, with TRBD1 identical over 8 bases. J lost 2 bases, V lost 4 bases, and 9 bases had no gene match. From germline, CDR1 is MNHEY and CDR2 SVGAGI. The CDR3 length is 16 residues. This CDR3 reads CASSFKSGGRQETQYF. The CDR3 coding sequence is TGTGCCAGCAGTTTCAAATCAGGGGGCCGTCAAGAGACCCAGTACTTC.

This clonotype was detected many times. The V gene is TRBV12-3 or TRBV12-4, the J gene TRBJ1-1, with D unclear. Between the trimmed V and J ends, which lost 6 bases and 5 bases, there was a span of 13 bases. The CDR3 loop spans 13 amino acids. The chain's CDR3 is CASSPGVGTEAFF. The CDR3 DNA reads as TGTGCCAGCAGCCCTGGAGTAGGGACTGAAGCTTTCTTT.

This clonotype appeared many times. V gene TRBV2 combines with J gene TRBJ1-2; D remains unclear. CDR3 length: 14 amino acids. The V gene's germline CDR1 is SNHLY and CDR2 FYNNEI. Between the trimmed V and J ends, which lost 2 bases and 4 bases, there was a span of 11 bases. CDR3 nucleotide sequence: TGTGCCAGCAGTGAACTTGCGGGTGGCTATGGCTACACCTTC. This sequence encodes CASSELAGGYGYTF.

Note on this clonotype: The CDR3 does not close with the conserved phenylalanine or tryptophan, likely indicating a read error. This rearrangement joins TRBV7-8 to TRBJ2-7; no definite D call. Per germline, CDR1 SGHVS and CDR2 FQNEAQ. V lost 1 base, J lost 3 bases, and 4 bases lay in between. The CDR3 sequence is 12 residues long. The CDR3 DNA sequence: TGTGCCAGCAGCTTAGTTGTCTACGAGCAGTACCTC. Its protein is CASSLVVYEQYL.

In this sample, this clonotype turned up a few times. J is TRBJ2-7 and V is TRBV5-5; 9 bases fit TRBD2. There are 15 residues in the CDR3. V lost 2 bases and J lost 1; bases outside the gene matches: 4. CDR1 is SGHKS and CDR2 is YYEKEE in the germline V gene (reference sequence). The CDR3 DNA follows: TGTGCCAGCAGCTTTAGCGGGAGTGGGTCCTACGAGCAGTACTTC. Translated: CASSFSGSGSYEQYF.

The gene calls are TRBV25-1 and TRBJ1-4; D is unresolved. The CDR3 runs 13 residues. Trimming stripped 3 bases from V and 6 bases from J, with 8 bases between. Germline CDR1 MGHDK, CDR2 SYGVNS. The CDR3 spells CASSDYSDEKLFF. The CDR3 nucleotides read TGTGCCAGCAGTGACTACAGCGATGAAAAACTGTTTTTT.

With respect to this clonotype: The junction departs from the called germline gene at one end, perhaps through a read error. The chain joins TRBV29-1 to TRBJ1-6; TRBD1 might be the D (5 bases). Germline V lookup: CDR1 SQVTM, CDR2 ANQGSEA. There are 10 residues in the CDR3. CDR3 amino acids: CSAKLGTENF. The CDR3 nucleotides are TGCAGCGCCAAACTCGGGACTGAAAACTTT.

V gene TRBV25-1 combines with J gene TRBJ1-2, with D perhaps matching TRBD1 (6 bases). Germline values: CDR1 MGHDK, CDR2 SYGVNS. V lost 8 bases and J 3 bases, leaving 19 bases between the germline ends. The CDR3 spans 15 residues. CDR3 in amino acids: CASLGAGVSDYGYTF. As DNA, the CDR3 is TGTGCCAGCTTGGGAGCAGGGGTGTCGGACTATGGCTACACCTTC.

This clonotype was observed many times. This chain links TRBV19 with TRBJ2-7, with D perhaps matching TRBD1 (7 bases). CDR3 size: 14 residues. The ends were cut back, 8 bases at V and 2 bases at J, with 16 bases in the middle. CDR1 and CDR2 (germline): LNHDA, SQIVND (reference sequence). The CDR3 DNA reads TGTGCCAGTTCCCTCGGGGGACAGACCTACGAGCAGTACTTC. Its protein product is CASSLGGQTYEQYF.

This clonotype appeared many times. The chain is built from TRBV7-8 and TRBJ1-6, with D maybe TRBD1 (6 bases). Trimming pared 1 base from V and 8 bases from J, leaving 15 bases between. Germline V gene sequence: CDR1 SGHVS, CDR2 FQNEAQ. This CDR3 comprises 16 residues. The CDR3 DNA sequence: TGTGCCAGCAGCTTAGGATCGAGGGGGGGGGATTCACCCCTCCACTTT. As protein: CASSLGSRGGDSPLHF.

This clonotype has only a few counts. CDR3 loop: CSARQTGGNEAFF. CDR3 DNA: TGCAGTGCTAGACAAACAGGGGGCAATGAAGCTTTCTTT. The chain links TRBV20-1 to TRBJ1-1; 9 bases fit TRBD1. The trim removed 2 bases at V and 7 bases at J, leaving 5 bases unmatched. CDR3 length: 13 amino acids. Germline CDR1 and CDR2: DFQATT and SNEGSKA (reference sequence).

The chain links TRBV5-1 to TRBJ2-5; D is ambiguous. Trimming cost V 0 bases and J 2 bases, with 17 bases left between them. CDR1 and CDR2 (germline): SGHRS, YFSETQ. There are 17 residues in the CDR3. CDR3: CASSLGLGSDTQETQYF. The CDR3 DNA reads TGCGCCAGCAGCTTGGGCCTTGGCTCGGATACTCAAGAGACCCAGTACTTC.

On this clonotype itself: A much larger clone sits a single nucleotide away, making a read error possible. The genes are TRBV12-5 and TRBJ1-5; D is unresolved. Germline CDR1 LGHNT, CDR2 FRNRAP. This CDR3 region has 12 residues. The CDR3 DNA reads TGTGCCAGCAGACCATCGGGTCAGCCCCAGCATTTT. Amino acid sequence: CASRPSGQPQHF.

As regards this clonotype: Being one base from a much bigger clone, this may be a read error. The V gene is TRBV19, the J gene TRBJ1-6; TRBD1 might be the D (6 bases). Per germline, CDR1 LNHDA and CDR2 SQIVND (reference sequence). Trimming stripped 2 bases from V and 10 bases from J, with 9 bases between. This CDR3 is 13 amino acids long. Here the CDR3 DNA reads TGTGCCAGTAGTATACGGACAGAATCACCCCTCCACTTT. Its protein product is CASSIRTESPLHF.

Comments on this clonotype: This may be a read error: a much more frequent sequence differs by one nucleotide. It is likely a read error, because the conserved phenylalanine at the end of the CDR3 is missing. The J gene is TRBJ1-2, the V gene TRBV7-9; TRBD1 aligns across 7 bases. This CDR3 has 14 residues. Germline trimming cut 5 bases from V and 7 bases from J; bases unmatched to any gene: 10. The germline gives CDR1 SEHNR, CDR2 FQNEAQ (reference sequence). The CDR3 region is CASSPRQGSVGYTL. CDR3 bases: TGTGCCAGCAGCCCCAGACAGGGATCGGTTGGCTACACCTTG.

This clonotype occurred a few times. The chain is built from TRBV13 and TRBJ1-2; D unresolved. Germline CDR1 reads PRHDT; CDR2 reads FYEKMQ (reference sequence). The CDR3 totals 13 residues. Trimming took off 5 bases at V and 8 bases at J, with 15 bases between the two ends. This CDR3 is CASSRELHEGYTF. The CDR3 DNA reads as TGTGCCAGCAGCCGGGAGCTTCACGAGGGCTACACCTTC.

This clonotype was detected only a few times. The rearrangement joins TRBV4-1 to TRBJ2-7; tentative D call: TRBD1 (5 bases). Deletions cut 3 bases from V and 3 bases from J, with 9 bases between. Looked up from germline, CDR1 is MGHRA and CDR2 is YSYEKL. The CDR3 totals 13 residues. CDR3 in DNA: TGCGCCAGCAGCCAGGCAGGGCACTACGAGCAGTACTTC. Encoded protein: CASSQAGHYEQYF.

The chain links TRBV25-1 to TRBJ2-5; 8 nucleotides align to TRBD2. The germline V gene encodes CDR1 MGHDK and CDR2 SYGVNS. This CDR3 has 16 residues. Trimming took 3 bases from V and 5 from J; bases not matched to a gene: 11. In nucleotides, the CDR3 is TGTGCCAGCAGTGATTTAGCGGCAGCGGGGGTGGAGACCCAGTACTTC. Residues: CASSDLAAAGVETQYF.

The V and J genes are TRBV12-3 or TRBV12-4 and TRBJ2-7; maybe TRBD2 (5 bases). With 6 bases removed from V and 10 bases from J, the gap between germline ends came to 10 bases. The CDR3 loop spans 10 amino acids. This CDR3 reads CASRGLDQYF. Written as DNA, the CDR3 is TGTGCCAGCAGAGGACTCGATCAGTACTTC.

This chain joins TRBV3-1 and TRBJ1-5; D is unclear. Germline values: CDR1 LGHDT, CDR2 YNNKEL (reference sequence). Trimming pared 1 base from V and 0 bases from J, leaving 7 bases between. The CDR3 covers 15 residues. CDR3 protein: CASSQGLGSNQPQHF. As DNA, the CDR3 is TGTGCCAGCAGCCAAGGTCTCGGTAGCAATCAGCCCCAGCATTTT. The variable domain in full, with the rest retrieved from reference TRBV3-1 and TRBJ1-5, is DTAVSQTPKYLVTQMGNDKSIKCEQNLGHDTMYWYKQDSKKFLKIMFSYNNKELIINETVPNRFSPKSPDKAHLNLHINSLELGDSAVYFCASSQGLGSNQPQHFGDGTRLSIL.

The rearrangement uses TRBV20-1 and TRBJ2-7, with TRBD1 identical over 9 bases. The CDR3 covers 14 residues. The germline gives CDR1 DFQATT, CDR2 SNEGSKA (reference sequence). The V gene end was trimmed by 6 bases and the J gene end by 0 bases; junction bases not matched to a gene: 6. The CDR3: CSAKQGAISYEQYF. The CDR3 DNA follows: TGCAGTGCAAAACAGGGGGCGATCTCCTACGAGCAGTACTTC.

This clonotype came up many times. The rearrangement joins TRBV19 to TRBJ1-2, with D hard to call. The V gene's germline CDR1 is LNHDA and CDR2 SQIVND (reference sequence). This CDR3 has 16 residues. The V gene lost 3 bases and the J gene lost 8 bases, with 22 bases spanning the gap. CDR3 DNA sequence: TGTGCCAGTAGTATCATAAGGTTCGGCGGTGCTCGGGGCTACACCTTC. It codes for CASSIIRFGGARGYTF. Using reference TRBV19 and TRBJ1-2 for the parts outside the CDR3, the full variable domain is DGGITQSPKYLFRKEGQNVTLSCEQNLNHDAMYWYRQDPGQGLRLIYYSQIVNDFQKGDIAEGYSVSREKKESFPLTVTSAQKNPTAFYLCASSIIRFGGARGYTFGSGTRLTVV.